This is a list of T cell receptor beta chains from one sample in a study of CD8+CD57+ T cells in acquired aplastic anemia. TCRdb called the reads again in MiXCR, with one record for every CDR3 protein. This table has about 200,000 distinct CDR3 sequences, about 60% appearing once. The sequenced sample consisted of sorted CD4+, CD8+, or CD8+CD57+ T cells (not recorded which) from PBMCs. The receptor set was obtained from a human donor with aplastic anemia. CDR3s include the opening cysteine and the closing phenylalanine or tryptophan. D genes are given only for firm matches. Clone size, where shown, is once, few, many, or a class for clones that have expanded.

>TRBJ2-3|-|-|TRBV7-2
TGTGCCAGCAGCGTAGTCGCGGGGGCGGTGGGAGATACGCAGTATTTT
CASSVVAGAVGDTQYF
>TRBJ1-2|once|TRBD1|TRBV2
TGTGCCAGCAGTGCGGGACAGCAACTTAACTATGGCTACACCTTC
CASSAGQQLNYGYTF
>TRBJ2-5|-|TRBD2|TRBV6-1
TGTGCCAGCCCGAAGAGCGGGAGGGCCTCGGAGACCCAGTACTTC
CASPKSGRASETQYF
>TRBJ2-1|-|TRBD1|TRBV7-2
TGTGCCAGCAGCTTAGGCTCATGGACAGGGGTCTACAATGAGCAGTTCTTC
CASSLGSWTGVYNEQFF
>TRBJ2-1|-|-|TRBV11-3
TGTGCCAGCAGCTTAGGAGGGTGGAATGAGCAGTTCTTC
CASSLGGWNEQFF
>TRBJ2-1|-|-|TRBV7-9
TGTGCCAGCAGCTTAAGAGGACCCTCGGGCAATGAGCAGTTCTTC
CASSLRGPSGNEQFF
>TRBJ1-2|-|-|TRBV19
TGTGCCAGTAGTATCCTCAGGGGTGATGGCTACACCTTC
CASSILRGDGYTF
>TRBJ1-1|-|TRBD1|TRBV11-2
TGTGCCAGCAGCCTTGTGACAGGGGAGTTTCGCACTGAAGCTTTCTTT
CASSLVTGEFRTEAFF
>TRBJ1-5|-|-|TRBV6-5
TGTGCCAGCATTTGGGACGCCGCTGGACCCCAGCATTTT
CASIWDAAGPQHF
>TRBJ1-1|-|-|TRBV11-2
TGTGCCAGCAGCTTAGCCATAGTGAACACTGAAGCTTTCTTT
CASSLAIVNTEAFF
>TRBJ1-1|-|-|TRBV9
TGTGCCAGCAGCTGGGGAACGCACACTGAAGCTTTCTTT
CASSWGTHTEAFF
>TRBJ1-5|-|-|TRBV7-8
TGTGCCAGCAGCCTGCGAACCCATCAGCCCCAGCATTTT
CASSLRTHQPQHF
>TRBJ2-2|-|TRBD2|TRBV7-9
TGTGCCAGCAGCTTAGCACTAGCGGGAGGGCGGAACACCGGGGAGCTGTTTTTT
CASSLALAGGRNTGELFF
>TRBJ2-3|-|-|TRBV9
TGTGCCAGCAGCCGATTTACGAGCACAGATACGCAGTATTTT
CASSRFTSTDTQYF
>TRBJ2-7|-|TRBD1|TRBV20-1
TGCAGTGCTAGTGTAGGGACAGGCATAGCCTACGAGCAGTACTTC
CSASVGTGIAYEQYF
>TRBJ2-3|-|TRBD2|TRBV19
TGTGCCTCCAGTTCGTTAGTTGGGGGACTTGCTCGCGGGGGGGCCTTCGATACGCAGTATTTT
CASSSLVGGLARGGAFDTQYF
>TRBJ2-7|many|TRBD2|TRBV6-1
TGTGCCAGCAGTGAGGCGGGGGGCCTAAAGCGCGAGCAGTACTTC
CASSEAGGLKREQYF
>TRBJ1-2|-|-|TRBV7-9
TGTGCCAGCAGCACAATACGGGCCCGGCGCTCGGATGGCTACACCTTC
CASSTIRARRSDGYTF
>TRBJ2-1|-|-|TRBV20-1
TGCAGTACAGGGGAGGGCTACAATGAGCAGTTCTTC
CSTGEGYNEQFF
>TRBJ2-3|-|-|TRBV25-1
TGTGCCAGCAGTGACCGGGACCGGACGCAGTATTTT
CASSDRDRTQYF
>TRBJ2-7|-|-|TRBV29-1
TGCAGCGTTGAGGGACAGGCGGGAGACGAGCAGTACTTC
CSVEGQAGDEQYF
>TRBJ2-7|-|-|TRBV10-3
TGTGCCATCACGGCGGGGCTCTCCTACGAGCAGTACTTC
CAITAGLSYEQYF
>TRBJ1-1|-|-|TRBV7-9
TGTGCCAGCAGCTCTAGTACTGAAGCTTTCTTT
CASSSSTEAFF
>TRBJ2-4|-|-|TRBV29-1
TGCAGCGCTGTGGGGGGCGGGAGCGAATGGGAGGACATTCAGTACTTC
CSAVGGGSEWEDIQYF
>TRBJ1-5|-|TRBD1|TRBV10-2
TGCGCCAGCATGAAGGGACAGGGGGGTCAGCCCCAGCATTTT
CASMKGQGGQPQHF
>TRBJ1-5|-|TRBD1|TRBV7-2
TGTGCCAGCAGGCTAACAGGGGCCGAGCAGCCCCAGCATTTT
CASRLTGAEQPQHF
>TRBJ1-4|-|TRBD1|TRBV5-1
TGCGCCAGCAGCACGACAGGGGGGGTTGAAAAACTGTTTTTT
CASSTTGGVEKLFF
>TRBJ2-5|-|-|TRBV10-3
TGTGCCATCGGTAAGCGGCAAGAGACCCAGTACTTC
CAIGKRQETQYF
>TRBJ2-3|-|-|TRBV2
TGTGCCAGCAGTAATAGTCCAGATACGCAGTATTTT
CASSNSPDTQYF
>TRBJ2-1|-|-|TRBV20-1
TGCAGTGCTACCCGGGGTTATACCGATGAGCAGTTCTTC
CSATRGYTDEQFF
>TRBJ2-7|many|TRBD1|TRBV29-1
TGCAGCGTGTGGACAGGGGGCGGGGACGAGCAGTACTTC
CSVWTGGGDEQYF
>TRBJ2-3|-|TRBD2|TRBV7-9
TGTGCCAGCAGCCAAAAACTATTAACGGGGGGGTCAGATACGCAGTATTTT
CASSQKLLTGGSDTQYF
>TRBJ2-3|-|-|TRBV7-6
TGTGCCAGCAGCTTAGTCACATCTAGCACAGATACGCAGTATTTT
CASSLVTSSTDTQYF
>TRBJ2-7|-|-|TRBV30
TGTGCCTGGTCCACCTCAAAGGGTTACGAGCAGTACTTC
CAWSTSKGYEQYF
>TRBJ2-2|-|-|TRBV24-1
TGTGCCACCAGTGGGCAGGGCGGCGGGGAGCTGTTTTTT
CATSGQGGGELFF
>TRBJ2-1|-|TRBD2|TRBV6-4
TGTGCCAGCAGTGAGGGGACTAGCGGGGTAGATGAGCAGTTCTTC
CASSEGTSGVDEQFF
>TRBJ2-7|many|-|TRBV6-5
TGTGCCAGCAGTTACTCCGATTCGCGTAGCTACGAGCAGTACTTC
CASSYSDSRSYEQYF
>TRBJ2-3|once|TRBD1|TRBV7-2
TGTGCCAGCAGCTTAGATGGGACAGGGGGTGTAGATACGCAGTATTTT
CASSLDGTGGVDTQYF
>TRBJ2-7|-|-|TRBV24-1
TGTGCCACCAGTGGCAGTGACTACCCCTACGAGCAGTACTTC
CATSGSDYPYEQYF
>TRBJ1-6|-|-|TRBV7-9
TGTGCCAGCAGCTCCGGGATTCGCGGTTCACCCCTCCACTTT
CASSSGIRGSPLHF
>TRBJ2-1|-|TRBD1|TRBV7-2
TGTGCCAGCAGCTTATCTCAGGGGGCGGGCGGGAATGAGCAGTTCTTC
CASSLSQGAGGNEQFF
>TRBJ2-1|-|-|TRBV7-3
TGTGCCAGCAGCTTAACGTTCGACCGCTCCTACAATGAGCAGTTCTTC
CASSLTFDRSYNEQFF
>TRBJ2-2|-|-|TRBV15
TGTGCCACCAGCAGAGGACACCTTGGGGCCGGGGAGCTGTTTTTT
CATSRGHLGAGELFF
>TRBJ1-1|-|-|TRBV19
TGTGCCAGTAGTATTATGACAGGAGTCTTAAACACTGAGGCTTTCTTT
CASSIMTGVLNTEAFF
>TRBJ1-3|-|-|TRBV7-9
TGTGCCAGCAGGAGGGCGGATAGCTCTGGAAACACCATATATTTT
CASRRADSSGNTIYF
>TRBJ2-3|-|TRBD2|TRBV5-8
TGTGCCAGCAGCCAACTGAGCGGGGGTGATACGCAGTATTTT
CASSQLSGGDTQYF
>TRBJ2-5|-|TRBD2|TRBV20-1
TGCAGTGCTAGAGCAGAGCGTGGGGTAGCGGGGGCGGAGACCCAGTACTTC
CSARAERGVAGAETQYF
>TRBJ2-7|-|TRBD1|TRBV19
TGTGCCAGCATGCCAAACCTGGGACAGGGGGTCTACGAGCAGTACTTC
CASMPNLGQGVYEQYF
>TRBJ2-7|-|TRBD2|TRBV20-1
TGCAGTGCTAGAGTGATTGGGGGGGTACAGTACGAGCAGTACTTC
CSARVIGGVQYEQYF
>TRBJ1-5|many|-|TRBV20-1
TGCAGTGCTAAGCCTTTGCCGGATTCTTCGGATCAGCCCCAGCATTTT
CSAKPLPDSSDQPQHF
>TRBJ2-7|-|TRBD2|TRBV10-3
TGTGCCATCGCGGCTAGCGGGCTATACGAGCAGTACTTC
CAIAASGLYEQYF
>TRBJ1-1|-|-|TRBV15
TGTGCCACCAGCAGAGACACTTATGAAGCTTTCTTT
CATSRDTYEAFF
>TRBJ1-1|-|-|TRBV9
TGTGCCAGCAGCGTAGAAGACGCTGAAGCTTTCTTT
CASSVEDAEAFF